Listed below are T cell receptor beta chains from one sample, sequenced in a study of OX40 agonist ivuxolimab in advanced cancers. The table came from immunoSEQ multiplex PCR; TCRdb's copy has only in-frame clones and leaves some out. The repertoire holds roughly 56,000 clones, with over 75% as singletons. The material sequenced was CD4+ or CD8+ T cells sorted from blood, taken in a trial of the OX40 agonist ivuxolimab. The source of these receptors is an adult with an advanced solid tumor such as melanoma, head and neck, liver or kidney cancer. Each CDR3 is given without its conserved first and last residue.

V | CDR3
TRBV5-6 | ASSSPGTGNEKLF
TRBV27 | ASSLSSGLYNEQF
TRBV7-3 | ASSSGVGGPNEQF
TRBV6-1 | ASSELGTTGDYEQY
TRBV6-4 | ASSEHGAHTGELF
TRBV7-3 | ASSEGWDTEAF
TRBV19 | ASSIDSGRLDTQY
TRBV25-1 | ASSEYPDSTEAF
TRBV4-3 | ASSQGTRTSGIYEQY
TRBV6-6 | ASSTPGTLINEQF
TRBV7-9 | ASSLEGLGLSSYNEQF
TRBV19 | ASSITDDSGNTIY
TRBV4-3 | ASSQGSGTEDYEQY
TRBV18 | ASTLGQIYEQY
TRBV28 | ASSPDSYEQY